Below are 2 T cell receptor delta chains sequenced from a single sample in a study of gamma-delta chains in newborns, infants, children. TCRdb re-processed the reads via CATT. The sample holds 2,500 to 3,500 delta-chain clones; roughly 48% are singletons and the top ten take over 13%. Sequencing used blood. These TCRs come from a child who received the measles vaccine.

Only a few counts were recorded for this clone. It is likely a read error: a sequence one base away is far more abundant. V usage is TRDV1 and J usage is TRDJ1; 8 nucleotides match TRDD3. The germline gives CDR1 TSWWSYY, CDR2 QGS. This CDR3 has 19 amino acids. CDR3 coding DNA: TGTGCTCTTGGACCACAGAGGTGGGGGATTGTCGTTGGAACCGATAAACCCATCTTT. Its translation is CALGPQRWGIVVGTDKPIF.

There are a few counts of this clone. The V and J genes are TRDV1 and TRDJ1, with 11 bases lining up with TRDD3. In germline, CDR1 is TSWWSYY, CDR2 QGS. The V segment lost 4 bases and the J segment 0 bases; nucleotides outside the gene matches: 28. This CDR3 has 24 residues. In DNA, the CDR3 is TGTGCTCTTGGGGCCCCTCTCCCCCTTTCCTACTGGGGGATAAGGAAACATTACACCGATAAACTCATCTTT. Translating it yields CALGAPLPLSYWGIRKHYTDKLIF.